The 30 T cell receptor beta chains listed next were all sequenced from one sample in a study of OX40 agonist ivuxolimab in advanced cancers. The library was made by the immunoSEQ multiplex PCR assay. The source is immuneACCESS, and TCRdb retained only in-frame sequences with V and J called. Part of the clones is not carried over; for the studies checked, unresolved V genes explain less than half of this, and the remainder is unexplained. This sample gives about 28,000 clones in total; roughly 88% of them show up just once. The ten largest clones represent more than 25% of the sample. The sample consisted of CD4+ or CD8+ T cells sorted from blood, taken in a trial of the OX40 agonist ivuxolimab. The receptors were sampled from an adult with an advanced solid tumor such as melanoma, head and neck, liver or kidney cancer.

J is TRBJ1-1 and V is TRBV2, with D uncertain. The CDR3 loop spans 17 amino acids. V lost 2 bases, J lost 0 bases, and 16 bases lay in between. CDR1 is SNHLY and CDR2 is FYNNEI in the germline V gene. CDR3 residues: CASSEMMWELVNTEAFF. The CDR3 DNA is TGTGCCAGCAGTGAAATGATGTGGGAATTGGTGAACACTGAAGCTTTCTTT.

The chain has TRBV7-8 and TRBJ2-7, with 7 bases that match TRBD2. With 5 bases clipped from V and 0 bases from J, the junction kept 7 bases outside the gene matches. The CDR3 has 15 amino acids. Germline V gene data show CDR1 as SGHVS and CDR2 as FQNEAQ. The CDR3 region is CASSVSSGLSYEQYF. In nucleotides, the CDR3 is TGTGCCAGCAGCGTCTCTAGCGGCCTCTCCTACGAGCAGTACTTC.

A word on this clone: In the same sample, other DNA sequences code for this CDR3. The chain uses TRBV5-1 and TRBJ1-2; 10 bases align to TRBD1. The length of the CDR3 is 13 residues. V trimming: 4 bases; J trimming: 6 bases; junction bases outside the gene matches: 3. CDR1 and CDR2 (germline): SGHRS, YFSETQ. The CDR3 loop is CASSIGTGDGYTF. The CDR3 DNA sequence: TGCGCCAGCAGCATCGGGACAGGGGATGGCTACACCTTC.

This chain links TRBV14 with TRBJ1-2; D unclear. This CDR3 contains 14 residues. CDR1 SGHDN and CDR2 FVKESK come from the germline V gene. V was clipped by 1 base and J by 0 bases, with 6 bases between them. The CDR3 reads CASSQGPSNYGYTF. The CDR3 coding sequence is TGTGCCAGCAGCCAAGGACCGTCTAACTATGGCTACACCTTC.

This chain joins TRBV7-9 and TRBJ2-4, with D tentatively TRBD2 (5 bases). This CDR3 comprises 16 residues. V dropped 5 bases and J dropped 0 bases, with 14 bases sitting between them. Germline V gene sequence: CDR1 SEHNR, CDR2 FQNEAQ (reference sequence). For the CDR3, the DNA is TGTGCCAGCAGCGTCGCGGCGGGCCTAGCCAAAAACATTCAGTACTTC. It yields the protein CASSVAAGLAKNIQYF.

This clone was recorded once. The chain couples TRBV7-3 to TRBJ2-1, with 9 bases aligning to TRBD2. CDR1 and CDR2 from the germline V gene are SGHTA and FQGTGA. This CDR3 is built from 17 residues. Trimming took 1 base from V and 1 from J; bases not matched to a gene: 5. The chain's CDR3 is CASSLKAGGGSYNEQFF. The CDR3 DNA follows: TGTGCCAGCAGCTTAAAAGCGGGAGGTGGTTCCTACAATGAGCAGTTCTTC.

The rearrangement uses TRBV5-1 and TRBJ2-2, with D perhaps matching TRBD2 (5 bases). From germline, CDR1 is SGHRS and CDR2 YFSETQ. The V and J ends lost 5 bases and 1 base respectively, with 12 bases between them. There are 15 residues in the CDR3. CDR3 sequence reads: CASRDGGQNTGELFF. The CDR3 region has the DNA TGCGCCAGCAGGGACGGAGGCCAGAACACCGGGGAGCTGTTTTTT.

CDR3 DNA sequence: TGCGCCCGTCGCCAGCGCTCCTACAATGAGCAGTTCTTC. Its translation is CARRQRSYNEQFF. The V and J genes are TRBV10-1 and TRBJ2-1; D ambiguous. CDR3 size: 13 residues. Trimming cost V 11 bases and J 0 bases, with 11 bases left between them. Germline CDR1 is WNHNN and CDR2 is SYGVQD (reference sequence).

In regard to this clone: This is likely a read error, given that the CDR3 carries no conserved phenylalanine or tryptophan at its end. The limits of the CDR3 on the DNA are not certain, so only TCRdb's listed CDR3 is given. The V and J genes are TRBV18 and TRBJ1-2. The germline gives CDR1 KGHSH, CDR2 LQKENI. The CDR3 spans 13 residues, counting both ends. The chain's CDR3 is CASSLGGQARPTI.

The chain recombines TRBV28 with TRBJ2-1; 7 bases line up with TRBD1. After removal of 6 bases from V and 5 bases from J, the junction contained 13 bases not matched to a gene. CDR3 length: 16 amino acids. Germline loops: CDR1 MDHEN, CDR2 SYDVKM. CDR3: CASRPVGGRGDNEQFF. The CDR3 coding sequence is TGTGCCAGCAGGCCGGTAGGGGGCCGTGGCGACAATGAGCAGTTCTTC.

The genes are TRBV5-6 and TRBJ2-5; D is unresolved. The germline V and J ends were trimmed by 0 bases and 2 bases, with 5 bases remaining between them. The germline V gene encodes CDR1 SGHDT and CDR2 YYEEEE. CDR3 size: 13 residues. The CDR3 loop is CASSLVQQETQYF. The DNA for the CDR3 is TGTGCCAGCAGCTTGGTACAGCAAGAGACCCAGTACTTC.

The chain recombines TRBV11-2 with TRBJ2-7; 8 bases line up with TRBD2. The CDR3 has 15 amino acids. V gave up 5 bases and J gave up 1 base; unmatched junction bases: 7. Germline V gene data show CDR1 as SGHAT and CDR2 as FQNNGV. CDR3 protein: CASSISGKGSYEQYF. CDR3 nucleotides: TGTGCCAGCAGCATTAGCGGGAAAGGGTCCTACGAGCAGTACTTC.

The rearrangement joins TRBV30 to TRBJ2-7; TRBD1 agrees at 7 bases. The CDR3 is made up of 13 amino acids. V shed 3 bases, J shed 0 bases, and the junction held 2 bases outside the gene matches. Per germline, CDR1 GTSNPN and CDR2 SVGIG (reference sequence). The CDR3 bases are TGTGCCTGGAGCGGGACAGCCTCCTACGAGCAGTACTTC. Protein sequence: CAWSGTASYEQYF.

The chain carries TRBV4-1 and TRBJ2-1; 7 bases line up with TRBD2. V lost 6 bases to trimming and J lost 8 bases; unmatched junction nucleotides: 13. CDR1 is MGHRA, CDR2 YSYEKL, per germline. This CDR3 has 15 residues. CDR3 region: CASSPADREADEQFF. CDR3 DNA: TGCGCCAGCAGTCCGGCCGACCGGGAGGCGGATGAGCAGTTCTTC.

This chain uses TRBV19 with TRBJ2-1; D possibly corresponds to TRBD1 (7 bases). Per the germline V gene, CDR1 is LNHDA and CDR2 is SQIVND (reference sequence). The CDR3 length is 13 residues. The ends were cut back, 7 bases at V and 13 bases at J, with 20 bases in the middle. The CDR3 DNA follows: TGTGCCAGTAAGGGCCCTCGGCGGGACAGTCAGTTCTTC. This gives the protein CASKGPRRDSQFF.

V gene TRBV6-5 combines with J gene TRBJ2-7; 9 nucleotides agree with TRBD2. Trimming at V came to 6 bases and at J to 2 bases, leaving 11 bases not matched to a gene. Germline CDR1 is MNHEY and CDR2 is SVGAGI. This CDR3 has 16 amino acids. Here the CDR3 reads CASSYLASGDTYEQYF. Written as DNA, the CDR3 is TGTGCCAGCAGCTACCTGGCTAGCGGGGATACCTACGAGCAGTACTTC.

V usage is TRBV4-1 and J usage is TRBJ2-2; TRBD1 might be the D (6 bases). The CDR3 sequence is 15 residues long. Germline-derived CDR1 and CDR2 are MGHRA and YSYEKL. The V gene lost 4 bases and the J gene lost 3 bases, with 12 bases spanning the gap. CDR3 DNA sequence: TGCGCCAGCAGCCCCCGGGACACCGACACCGGGGAGCTGTTTTTT. It specifies CASSPRDTDTGELFF.

The V gene is TRBV9, the J gene TRBJ2-3; D unresolved. Germline values: CDR1 SGDLS, CDR2 YYNGEE. V lost 2 bases and J lost 0, with 13 bases in between. This CDR3 spans 16 amino acids. The DNA of the CDR3 is TGTGCCAGCAGCGTTGGGATAAGGGCTAGCACAGATACGCAGTATTTT. Protein product: CASSVGIRASTDTQYF. Supplemented by reference TRBV9 and TRBJ2-3, the full variable domain reads DSGVTQTPKHLITATGQRVTLRCSPRSGDLSVYWYQQSLDQGLQFLIQYYNGEERAKGNILERFSAQQFPDLHSELNLSSLELGDSALYFCASSVGIRASTDTQYFGPGTRLTVL.

The genes are TRBV28 and TRBJ2-5; D is ambiguous. This CDR3 is 11 amino acids long. Germline loops: CDR1 MDHEN, CDR2 SYDVKM. Trimming cost V 6 bases and J 0 bases, with 2 bases left between them. The CDR3 is CASRNQETQYF. The CDR3 bases are TGTGCCAGCAGAAACCAAGAGACCCAGTACTTC.

This chain uses TRBV5-6 with TRBJ2-7, with 7 bases identical to TRBD2. Trimming removed 5 bases from V and 2 bases from J; junction bases left unmatched: 7. Germline CDR1 and CDR2: SGHDT and YYEEEE. The CDR3 contains 14 residues. The CDR3 nucleotides read TGTGCCAGCAGGCCTGGACTAGGGCCCTACGAGCAGTACTTC. It codes for CASRPGLGPYEQYF.

The chain employs TRBV28 and TRBJ2-7; D gene uncertain. Germline loops: CDR1 MDHEN, CDR2 SYDVKM. V gave up 3 bases and J gave up 6 bases, with 9 bases separating them. The CDR3 is made up of 12 amino acids. The CDR3 loop reads CASSLQRGEQYF. Written as DNA, the CDR3 is TGTGCCAGCAGTTTGCAAAGAGGCGAGCAGTACTTC.

The chain has TRBV7-9 and TRBJ2-3; 7 nucleotides match TRBD1. From germline, CDR1 is SEHNR and CDR2 FQNEAQ (reference sequence). The CDR3 spans 15 residues. V trimming: 2 bases; J trimming: 3 bases; junction bases outside the gene matches: 5. CDR3 sequence reads: CASSLQGERTDTQYF. CDR3 DNA sequence: TGTGCCAGCAGCTTACAGGGGGAAAGGACAGATACGCAGTATTTT.

The sample holds a few counts of this clone. The gene calls are TRBV30 and TRBJ1-1; D is unclear. The CDR3 is made up of 13 amino acids. Trimming took 0 bases from V and 10 from J, leaving 15 bases between them. Germline V lookup: CDR1 GTSNPN, CDR2 SVGIG (reference sequence). The CDR3 DNA is TGTGCCTGGAGTGTAGGTCGCAGCCGGTCAGCTTTCTTT. It codes for CAWSVGRSRSAFF.

V is TRBV7-6 and J is TRBJ1-5, with no clear D. Germline CDR1 and CDR2: SGHVS and FNYEAQ. V shed 1 base and J shed 3 bases, with 10 bases lying between them. This CDR3 region has 15 residues. The CDR3 nucleotides are TGTGCCAGCAGCTTAGAGCGGGGATCCAATCAGCCCCAGCATTTT. It codes for CASSLERGSNQPQHF.

The chain is built from TRBV11-2 and TRBJ1-4; D uncertain. CDR1 and CDR2 from the germline V gene are SGHAT and FQNNGV. Between the trimmed V and J ends, which lost 5 bases and 13 bases, there was a span of 14 bases. The CDR3 sequence is 12 residues long. CDR3 residues: CASSQWGGRLFF. CDR3 bases: TGTGCCAGCAGCCAGTGGGGAGGGAGACTGTTTTTT.

This clone has only one observation. The chain joins TRBV5-4 to TRBJ1-1; 7 bases agree with TRBD1. CDR3 size: 15 residues. Unmatched junction bases numbered 11, after V lost 4 bases and J lost 5 bases. The germline CDR1 and CDR2 sequences are SGHNT and YYREEE (reference sequence). The chain's CDR3 is CASSGQELRVTEAFF. CDR3 nucleotide sequence: TGTGCCAGCAGCGGACAGGAGCTGAGAGTGACTGAAGCTTTCTTT.

This clone was detected once. The gene calls are TRBV6-6 and TRBJ2-7; D possibly matches TRBD1 or TRBD2 (6 bases each). There are 14 residues in the CDR3. V was cut by 0 bases and J by 5 bases, with 11 bases left in between. Germline CDR1 and CDR2: MNHNY and SVGAGI (reference sequence). The CDR3 loop reads CASSYSGGGDEQYF. DNA for the CDR3: TGTGCCAGCAGTTACTCCGGGGGCGGGGACGAGCAGTACTTC.

In DNA form, the CDR3 reads TGTGCCAGCAGCATACCACGTACCTACGAGCAGTACTTC. Amino acid sequence: CASSIPRTYEQYF. The chain is built from TRBV5-5 and TRBJ2-7; D is unresolved. Germline V lookup: CDR1 SGHKS, CDR2 YYEKEE (reference sequence). The CDR3 totals 13 residues. The V and J ends lost 4 bases and 2 bases respectively, with 10 bases between them.

The CDR3 coding sequence is TGTGCCAGCAGCTTAGTTTCGGGAGAAGAGACCCAGTACTTC. Its translation is CASSLVSGEETQYF. The genes are TRBV7-9 and TRBJ2-5, with a weak D call TRBD2 (6 bases). Germline-derived CDR1 and CDR2 are SEHNR and FQNEAQ (reference sequence). The CDR3 sequence is 14 residues long. V was cut by 1 base and J by 3 bases, with 9 bases left in between.

The chain recombines TRBV28 with TRBJ2-7; 7 bases agree with TRBD1. Per germline, CDR1 MDHEN and CDR2 SYDVKM. The CDR3 is made up of 13 amino acids. J gave up 1 base and V 6 bases, and 3 bases lay outside the gene matches. CDR3 in DNA: TGTGCCAGCAGGTCGGGACAGTCCTACGAGCAGTACTTC. It specifies CASRSGQSYEQYF.